This TCR beta chain originates from a study of identical twins. Study findings and constraints: With monozygotic twins, out-of-frame TCR alpha sharing exceeded what models estimated.

This clonotype showed up just a few times. Its antigen is not known. The trim removed 3 bases at V and 0 bases at J, leaving 3 bases unmatched. The CDR3 is made up of 15 amino acids. Germline lookup yields CDR1 LNHDA and CDR2 SQIVND (reference sequence). TCRdb itself ran the 5' RACE reads through MiXCR, one entry per CDR3 protein. The sample consists of approximately 890,000 distinct CDR3 sequences, 9% to 15% of them appearing once. This same sample was also taken into another study, of yellow fever vaccine responses in identical twins.

The chain is built from TRBV19 and TRBJ2-3; 7 nucleotides agree with TRBD2. The sample consisted of PBMCs. The receptor was isolated from a woman younger than 35 in good health. The CDR3 spells CASSIGTKSTDTQYF. CDR3 DNA sequence: TGTGCCAGTAGTATTGGGACTAAAAGCACAGATACGCAGTATTTT.